This T cell receptor beta chain came from a study of OX40 agonist ivuxolimab in advanced cancers. Study as a whole: An agonistic anti-OX40 (CD134) antibody, ivuxolimab, was used to treat the patients. Those enrolled were 82.7% male, with a mean age of about 66 years and ages from roughly 20 to 85. Study findings and constraints: Relative to CD4+, CD8+ T cells held more expanded clones on average.

In regard to this clone: The antigen is not known.

V gave up 0 bases and J gave up 0 bases, with 9 bases separating them. CDR3 length: 16 amino acids. Per germline, CDR1 LGHNT and CDR2 FRNRAP. Assay used: immunoSEQ multiplex PCR; TCRdb lists only in-frame clones, some missing. This sample has roughly 58,000 clones, with 84% found just once. The V gene is TRBV12-5, the J gene TRBJ1-3, with D uncertain. The clonotype originates from an adult with an advanced solid tumor such as melanoma, head and neck, liver or kidney cancer. This material consisted of CD4+ or CD8+ T cells sorted from blood, taken in a trial of the OX40 agonist ivuxolimab. The CDR3 bases are TGTGCTAGTGGTTTGGTAAACTTGCGCTCTGGAAACACCATATATTTT. It translates to CASGLVNLRSGNTIYF.